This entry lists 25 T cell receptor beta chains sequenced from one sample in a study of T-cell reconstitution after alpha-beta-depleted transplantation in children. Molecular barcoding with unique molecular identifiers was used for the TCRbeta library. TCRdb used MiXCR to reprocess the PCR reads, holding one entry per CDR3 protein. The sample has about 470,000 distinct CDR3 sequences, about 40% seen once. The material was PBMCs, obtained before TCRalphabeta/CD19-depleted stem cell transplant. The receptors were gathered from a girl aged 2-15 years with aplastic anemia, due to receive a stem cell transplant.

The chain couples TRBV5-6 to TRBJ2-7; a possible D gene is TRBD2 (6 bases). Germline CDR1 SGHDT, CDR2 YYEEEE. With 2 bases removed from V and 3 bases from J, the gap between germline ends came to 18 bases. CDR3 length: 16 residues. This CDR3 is CASSLSTGLELYEQYF. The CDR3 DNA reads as TGTGCCAGCAGCTTATCCACGGGACTGGAGCTCTACGAGCAGTACTTC. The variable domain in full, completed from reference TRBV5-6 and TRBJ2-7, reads DAGVTQSPTHLIKTRGQQVTLRCSPKSGHDTVSWYQQALGQGPQFIFQYYEEEERQRGNFPDRFSGHQFPNYSSELNVNALLLGDSALYLCASSLSTGLELYEQYFGPGTRLTVT.

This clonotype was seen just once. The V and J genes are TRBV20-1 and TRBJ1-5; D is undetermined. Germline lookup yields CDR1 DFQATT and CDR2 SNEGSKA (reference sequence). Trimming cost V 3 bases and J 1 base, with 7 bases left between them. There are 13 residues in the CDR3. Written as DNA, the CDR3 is TGCAGTGCTAGTAGAGGAAGCAATCAGCCCCAGCATTTT. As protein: CSASRGSNQPQHF.

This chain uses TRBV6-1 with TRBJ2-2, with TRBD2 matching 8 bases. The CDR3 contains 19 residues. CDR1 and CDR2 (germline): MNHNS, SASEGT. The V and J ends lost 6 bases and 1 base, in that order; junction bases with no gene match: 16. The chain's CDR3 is CASRPGSGGRPGNTGELFF. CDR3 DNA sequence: TGTGCCAGCAGACCGGGGAGCGGGGGCCGTCCGGGGAACACCGGGGAGCTGTTTTTT.

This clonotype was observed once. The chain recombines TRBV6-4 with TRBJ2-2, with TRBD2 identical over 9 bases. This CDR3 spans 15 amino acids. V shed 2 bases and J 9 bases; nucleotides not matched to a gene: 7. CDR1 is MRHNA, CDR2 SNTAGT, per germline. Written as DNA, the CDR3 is TGTGCCAGCAGTGACCCCGCGGGAGGGGGCAGGGAGCTGTTTTTT. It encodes CASSDPAGGGRELFF.

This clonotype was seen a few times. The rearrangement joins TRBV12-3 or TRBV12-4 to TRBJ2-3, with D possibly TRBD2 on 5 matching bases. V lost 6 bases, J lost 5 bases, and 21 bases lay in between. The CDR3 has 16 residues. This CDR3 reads CASSESTLARGDTQYF. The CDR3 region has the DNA TGTGCCAGCAGCGAATCGACCCTGGCCCGGGGAGATACGCAGTATTTT.

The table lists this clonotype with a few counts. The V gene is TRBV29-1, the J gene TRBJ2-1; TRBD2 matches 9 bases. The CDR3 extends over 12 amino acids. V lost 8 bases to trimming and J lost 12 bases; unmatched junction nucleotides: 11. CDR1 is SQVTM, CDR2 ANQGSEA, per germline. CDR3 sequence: CSLRASGALQFF. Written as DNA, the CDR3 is TGCAGCCTTCGGGCTAGCGGGGCCCTGCAGTTCTTC.

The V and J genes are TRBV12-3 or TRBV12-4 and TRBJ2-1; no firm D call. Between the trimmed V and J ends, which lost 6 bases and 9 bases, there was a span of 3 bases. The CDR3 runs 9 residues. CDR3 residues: CASSPEQFF. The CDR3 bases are TGTGCCAGCAGCCCTGAGCAGTTCTTC.

The CDR3 reads CASSNPTTGVVWAFF. The CDR3 region has the DNA TGTGCCAGCAGTAATCCTACGACAGGGGTGGTTTGGGCTTTCTTT. V gene TRBV12-3 or TRBV12-4 combines with J gene TRBJ1-1; 8 bases map to TRBD1. Trimming at V came to 5 bases and at J to 11 bases, leaving 16 bases not matched to a gene. The CDR3 consists of 15 residues.

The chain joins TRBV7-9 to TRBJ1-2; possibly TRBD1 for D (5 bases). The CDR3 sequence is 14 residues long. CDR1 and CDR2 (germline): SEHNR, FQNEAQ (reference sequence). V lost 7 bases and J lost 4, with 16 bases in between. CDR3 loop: CASTPDGGVYGYTF. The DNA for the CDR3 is TGTGCCAGCACCCCGGACGGGGGTGTCTATGGCTACACCTTC.

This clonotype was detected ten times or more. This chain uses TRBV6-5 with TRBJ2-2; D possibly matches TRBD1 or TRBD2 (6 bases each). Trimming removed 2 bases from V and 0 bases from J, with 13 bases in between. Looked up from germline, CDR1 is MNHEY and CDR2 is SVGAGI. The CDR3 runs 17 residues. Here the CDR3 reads CASSYPTGGPNTGELFF. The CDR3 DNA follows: TGTGCCAGCAGTTACCCCACCGGGGGCCCGAACACCGGGGAGCTGTTTTTT.

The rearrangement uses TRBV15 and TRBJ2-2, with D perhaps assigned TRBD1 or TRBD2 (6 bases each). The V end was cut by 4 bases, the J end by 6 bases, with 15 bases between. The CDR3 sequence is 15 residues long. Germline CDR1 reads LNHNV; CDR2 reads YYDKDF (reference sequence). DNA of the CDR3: TGTGCCACCAGCAAATCGGCGGAGGGGGCCGGGGAGCTGTTTTTT. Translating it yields CATSKSAEGAGELFF.

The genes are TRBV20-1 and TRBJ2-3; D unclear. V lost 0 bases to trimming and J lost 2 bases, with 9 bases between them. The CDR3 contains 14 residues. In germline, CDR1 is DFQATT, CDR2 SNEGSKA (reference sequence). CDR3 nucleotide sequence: TGCAGTGCTAGAGACCGGCGGTACACAGATACGCAGTATTTT. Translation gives CSARDRRYTDTQYF.

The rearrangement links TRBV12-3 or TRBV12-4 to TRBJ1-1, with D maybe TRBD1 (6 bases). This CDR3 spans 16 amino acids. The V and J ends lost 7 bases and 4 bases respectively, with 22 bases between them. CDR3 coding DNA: TGTGCCAGCACCCTAGGGGGTGGAGCGGACAGCACTGAAGCTTTCTTT. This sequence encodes CASTLGGGADSTEAFF.

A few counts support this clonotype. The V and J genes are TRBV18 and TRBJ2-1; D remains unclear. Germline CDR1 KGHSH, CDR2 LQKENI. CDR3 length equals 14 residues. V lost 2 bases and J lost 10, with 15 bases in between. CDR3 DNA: TGTGCCAGCTCACCATTCAGTAGTCCCGCGGAGCAGTTCTTC. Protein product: CASSPFSSPAEQFF.

The CDR3 DNA reads TGCAGTGCTAGAGATCTTAAGCGGCCCTACGAGCAGTACTTC. Its translation: CSARDLKRPYEQYF. The chain recombines TRBV20-1 with TRBJ2-7, with D possibly being TRBD2 (5 bases). V gave up 0 bases and J gave up 2 bases, with 11 bases separating them. CDR3 size: 14 residues. The germline V gene encodes CDR1 DFQATT and CDR2 SNEGSKA (reference sequence).

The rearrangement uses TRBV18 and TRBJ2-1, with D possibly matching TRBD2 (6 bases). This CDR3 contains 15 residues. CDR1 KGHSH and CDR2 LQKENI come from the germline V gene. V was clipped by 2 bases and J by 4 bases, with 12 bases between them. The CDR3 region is CASSPSEAGYNEQFF. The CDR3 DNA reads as TGTGCCAGCTCACCAAGTGAAGCGGGTTACAATGAGCAGTTCTTC.

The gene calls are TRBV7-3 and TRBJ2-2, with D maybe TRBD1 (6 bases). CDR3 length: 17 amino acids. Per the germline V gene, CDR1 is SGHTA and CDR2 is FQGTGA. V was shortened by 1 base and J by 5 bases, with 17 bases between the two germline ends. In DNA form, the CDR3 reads TGTGCCAGCAGCTTAATCCCCGGACAGTTTACGACCGGGGAGCTGTTTTTT. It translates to CASSLIPGQFTTGELFF.

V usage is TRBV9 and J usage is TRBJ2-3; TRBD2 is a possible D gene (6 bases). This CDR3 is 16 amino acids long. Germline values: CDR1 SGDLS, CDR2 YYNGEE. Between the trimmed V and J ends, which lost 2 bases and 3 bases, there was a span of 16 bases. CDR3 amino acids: CASSVLSGSGTDTQYF. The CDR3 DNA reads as TGTGCCAGCAGCGTCCTTTCCGGGAGCGGGACAGATACGCAGTATTTT. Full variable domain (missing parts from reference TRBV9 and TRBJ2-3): DSGVTQTPKHLITATGQRVTLRCSPRSGDLSVYWYQQSLDQGLQFLIQYYNGEERAKGNILERFSAQQFPDLHSELNLSSLELGDSALYFCASSVLSGSGTDTQYFGPGTRLTVL.

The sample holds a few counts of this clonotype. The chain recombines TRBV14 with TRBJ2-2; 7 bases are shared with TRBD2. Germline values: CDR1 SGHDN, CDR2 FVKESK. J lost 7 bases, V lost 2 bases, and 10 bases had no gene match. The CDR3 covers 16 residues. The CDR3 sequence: CASSQYPGLIFGELFF. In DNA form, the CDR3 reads TGTGCCAGCAGCCAATATCCGGGACTAATATTCGGGGAGCTGTTTTTT.

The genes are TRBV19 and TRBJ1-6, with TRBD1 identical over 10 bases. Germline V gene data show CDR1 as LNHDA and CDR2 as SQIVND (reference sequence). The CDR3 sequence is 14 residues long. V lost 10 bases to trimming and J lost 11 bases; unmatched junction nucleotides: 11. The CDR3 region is CATAGTGDIAPLHF. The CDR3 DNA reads TGTGCCACCGCGGGGACAGGGGATATCGCACCCCTCCACTTT.

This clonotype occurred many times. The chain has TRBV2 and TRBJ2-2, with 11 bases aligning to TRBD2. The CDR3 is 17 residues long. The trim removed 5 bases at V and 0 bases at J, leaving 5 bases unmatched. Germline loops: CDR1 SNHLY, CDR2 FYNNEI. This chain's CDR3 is CASSPRTSGSNTGELFF. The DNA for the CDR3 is TGTGCCAGCAGTCCCCGGACTAGCGGGTCGAACACCGGGGAGCTGTTTTTT.

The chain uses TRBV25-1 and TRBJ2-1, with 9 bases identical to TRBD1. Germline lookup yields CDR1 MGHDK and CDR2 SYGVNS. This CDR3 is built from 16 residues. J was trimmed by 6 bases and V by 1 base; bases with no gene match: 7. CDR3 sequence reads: CASSESGTGRPNEQFF. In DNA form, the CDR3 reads TGTGCCAGCAGTGAATCCGGGACAGGGCGTCCCAATGAGCAGTTCTTC. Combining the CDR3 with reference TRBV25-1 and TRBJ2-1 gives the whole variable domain EADIYQTPRYLVIGTGKKITLECSQTMGHDKMYWYQQDPGMELHLIHYSYGVNSTEKGDLSSESTVSRIRTEHFPLTLESARPSHTSQYLCASSESGTGRPNEQFFGPGTRLTVL.

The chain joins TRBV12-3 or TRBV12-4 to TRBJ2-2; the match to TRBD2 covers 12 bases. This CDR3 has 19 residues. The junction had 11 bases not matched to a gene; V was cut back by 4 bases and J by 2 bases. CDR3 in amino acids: CASSWGHFGLAGNTGELFF. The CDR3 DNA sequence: TGTGCCAGCAGTTGGGGCCATTTTGGACTAGCGGGAAACACCGGGGAGCTGTTTTTT.

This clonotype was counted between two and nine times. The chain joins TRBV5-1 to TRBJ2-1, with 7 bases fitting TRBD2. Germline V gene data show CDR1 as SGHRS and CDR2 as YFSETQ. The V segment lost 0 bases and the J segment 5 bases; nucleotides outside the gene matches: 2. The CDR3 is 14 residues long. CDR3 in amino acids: CASSLEREDNEQFF. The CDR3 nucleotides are TGCGCCAGCAGCTTGGAACGGGAGGACAATGAGCAGTTCTTC.

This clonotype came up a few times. CDR3 region: CSARERDRSSYEQYF. The CDR3 nucleotides read TGCAGTGCTAGAGAAAGGGACAGGAGCTCCTACGAGCAGTACTTC. This chain connects TRBV20-1 to TRBJ2-7, with 8 bases that match TRBD1. The CDR3 spans 15 residues. Germline lookup yields CDR1 DFQATT and CDR2 SNEGSKA (reference sequence). The V gene end was trimmed by 0 bases and the J gene end by 0 bases; junction bases not matched to a gene: 4.